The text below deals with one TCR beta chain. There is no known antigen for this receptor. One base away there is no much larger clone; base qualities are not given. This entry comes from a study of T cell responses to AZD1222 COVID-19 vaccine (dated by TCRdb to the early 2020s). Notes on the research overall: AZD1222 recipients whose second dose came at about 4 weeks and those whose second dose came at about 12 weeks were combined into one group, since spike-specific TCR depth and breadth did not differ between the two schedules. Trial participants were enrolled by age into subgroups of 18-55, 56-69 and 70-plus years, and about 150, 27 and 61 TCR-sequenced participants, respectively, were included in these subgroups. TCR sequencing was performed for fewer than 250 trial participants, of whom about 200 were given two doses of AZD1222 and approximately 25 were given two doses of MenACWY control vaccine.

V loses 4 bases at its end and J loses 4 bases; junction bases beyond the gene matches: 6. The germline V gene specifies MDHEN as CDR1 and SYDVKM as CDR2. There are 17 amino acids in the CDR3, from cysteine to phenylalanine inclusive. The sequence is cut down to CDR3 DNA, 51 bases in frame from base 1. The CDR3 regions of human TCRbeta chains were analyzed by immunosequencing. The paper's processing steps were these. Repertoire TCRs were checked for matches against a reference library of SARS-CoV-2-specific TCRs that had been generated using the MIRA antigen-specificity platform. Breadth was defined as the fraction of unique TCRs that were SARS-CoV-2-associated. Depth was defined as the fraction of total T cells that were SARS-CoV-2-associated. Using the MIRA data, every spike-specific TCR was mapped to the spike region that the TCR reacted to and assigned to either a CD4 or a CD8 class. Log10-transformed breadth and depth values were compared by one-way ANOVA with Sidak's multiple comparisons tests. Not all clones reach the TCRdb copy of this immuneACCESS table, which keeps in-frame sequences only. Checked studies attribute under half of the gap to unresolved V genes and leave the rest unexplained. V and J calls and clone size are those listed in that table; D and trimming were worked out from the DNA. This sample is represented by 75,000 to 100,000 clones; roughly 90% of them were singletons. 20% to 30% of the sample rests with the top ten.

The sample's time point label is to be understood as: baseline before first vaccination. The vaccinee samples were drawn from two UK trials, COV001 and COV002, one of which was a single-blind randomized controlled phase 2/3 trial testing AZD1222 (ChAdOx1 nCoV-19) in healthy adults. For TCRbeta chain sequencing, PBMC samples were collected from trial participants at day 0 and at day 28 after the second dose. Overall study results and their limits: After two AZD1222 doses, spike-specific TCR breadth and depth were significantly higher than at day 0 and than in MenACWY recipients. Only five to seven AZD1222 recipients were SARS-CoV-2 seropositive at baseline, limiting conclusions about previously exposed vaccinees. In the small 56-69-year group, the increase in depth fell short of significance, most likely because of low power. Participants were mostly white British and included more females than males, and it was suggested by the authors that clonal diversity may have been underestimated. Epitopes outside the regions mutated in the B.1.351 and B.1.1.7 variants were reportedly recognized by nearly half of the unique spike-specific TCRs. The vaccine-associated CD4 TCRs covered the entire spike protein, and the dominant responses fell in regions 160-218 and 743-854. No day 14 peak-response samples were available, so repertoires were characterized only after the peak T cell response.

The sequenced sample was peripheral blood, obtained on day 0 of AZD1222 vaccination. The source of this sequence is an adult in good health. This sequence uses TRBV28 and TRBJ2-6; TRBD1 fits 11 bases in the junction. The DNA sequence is TGTGCCAGCAGTTCCGGACAGGGGGCAACAGGGGCCAACGTCCTGACTTTC. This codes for CASSSGQGATGANVLTF.